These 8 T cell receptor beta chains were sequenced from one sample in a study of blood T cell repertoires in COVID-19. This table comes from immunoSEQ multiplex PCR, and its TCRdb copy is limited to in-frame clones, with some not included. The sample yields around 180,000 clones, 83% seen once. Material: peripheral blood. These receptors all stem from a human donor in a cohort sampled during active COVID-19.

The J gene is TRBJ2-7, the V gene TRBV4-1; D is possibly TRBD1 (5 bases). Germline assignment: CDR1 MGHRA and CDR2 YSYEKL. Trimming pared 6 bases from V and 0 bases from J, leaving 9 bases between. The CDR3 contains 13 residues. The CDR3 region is CASRGQSSYEQYF. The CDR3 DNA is TGCGCCAGCAGGGGGCAGTCCTCCTACGAGCAGTACTTC.

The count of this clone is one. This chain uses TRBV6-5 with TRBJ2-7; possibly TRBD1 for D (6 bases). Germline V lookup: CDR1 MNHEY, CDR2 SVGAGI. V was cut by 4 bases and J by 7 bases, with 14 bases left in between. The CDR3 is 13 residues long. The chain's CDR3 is CASSSPQGREQYF. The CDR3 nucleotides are TGTGCCAGCAGTTCCCCACAGGGAAGGGAGCAGTACTTC.

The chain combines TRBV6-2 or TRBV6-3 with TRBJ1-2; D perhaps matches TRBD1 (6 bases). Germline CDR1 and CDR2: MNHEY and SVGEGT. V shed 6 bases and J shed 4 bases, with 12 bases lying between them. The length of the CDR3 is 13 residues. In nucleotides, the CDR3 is TGTGCCAGCAGCCGGGACAAACTCTATGGCTACACCTTC. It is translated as CASSRDKLYGYTF.

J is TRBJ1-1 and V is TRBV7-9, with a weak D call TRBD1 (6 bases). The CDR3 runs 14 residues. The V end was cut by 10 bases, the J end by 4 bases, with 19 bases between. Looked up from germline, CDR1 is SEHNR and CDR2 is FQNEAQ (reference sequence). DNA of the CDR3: TGTGCCACCGCACGGGGGGGGCAGGGCACTGAAGCTTTCTTT. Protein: CATARGGQGTEAFF.

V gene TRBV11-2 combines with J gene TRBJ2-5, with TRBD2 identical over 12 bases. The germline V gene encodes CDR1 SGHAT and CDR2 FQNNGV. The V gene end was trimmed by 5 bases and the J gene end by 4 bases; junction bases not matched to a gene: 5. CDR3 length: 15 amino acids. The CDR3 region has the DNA TGTGCCAGCAGCGCGTCGGGACTAGCGGGAGAGACCCAGTACTTC. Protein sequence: CASSASGLAGETQYF.

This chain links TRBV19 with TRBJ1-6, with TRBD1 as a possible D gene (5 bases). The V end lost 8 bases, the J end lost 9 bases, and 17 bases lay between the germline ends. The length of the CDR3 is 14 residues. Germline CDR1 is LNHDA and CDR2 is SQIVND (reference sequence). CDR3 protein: CASCFKGVGSPLHF. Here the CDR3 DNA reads TGTGCCAGTTGCTTCAAAGGGGTGGGTTCACCCCTCCACTTT.

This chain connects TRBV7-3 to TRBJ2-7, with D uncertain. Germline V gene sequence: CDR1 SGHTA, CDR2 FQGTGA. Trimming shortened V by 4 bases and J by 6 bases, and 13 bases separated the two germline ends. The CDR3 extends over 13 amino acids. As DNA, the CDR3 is TGTGCCAGCAGCTCTCCCCCAGTCCCCGAGCAGTACTTC. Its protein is CASSSPPVPEQYF.

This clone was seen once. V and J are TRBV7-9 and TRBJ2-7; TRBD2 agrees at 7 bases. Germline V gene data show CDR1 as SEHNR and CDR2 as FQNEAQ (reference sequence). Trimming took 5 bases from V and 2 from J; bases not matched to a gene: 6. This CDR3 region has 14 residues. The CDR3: CASSDGTITYEQYF. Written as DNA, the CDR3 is TGTGCCAGCAGCGACGGGACTATTACCTACGAGCAGTACTTC. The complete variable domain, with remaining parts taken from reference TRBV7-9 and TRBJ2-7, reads DTGVSQNPRHKITKRGQNVTFRCDPISEHNRLYWYRQTLGQGPEFLTYFQNEAQLEKSRLLSDRFSAERPKGSFSTLEIQRTEQGDSAMYLCASSDGTITYEQYFGPGTRLTVT.